This T cell receptor (beta chain) was recovered during a study of cytomegalovirus exposure and HLA in healthy donors. General study findings and limits: There were some V segments, including TRBV6-2 and TRBV6-3, excluded as indistinguishable.

As to this clone: Its antigen is as yet unknown.

The PCR contained 60 Vbeta and 13 Jbeta primers. The table came from immunoSEQ multiplex PCR; TCRdb's copy has only in-frame clones and leaves some out. The sample carries around 200,000 clones, around 80% recorded once. Germline V gives CDR1 SGDLS, CDR2 YYNGEE. The CDR3 consists of 15 residues. The V and J ends lost 3 bases and 2 bases, in that order; junction bases with no gene match: 5. J is TRBJ2-1 and V is TRBV9; TRBD1 agrees at 7 bases. What was sequenced was PBMCs. The TCR was taken from a woman aged 40 to 55 in good health and CMV-seronegative. CDR3 in amino acids: CASSDWDSPYNEQFF. In nucleotides, the CDR3 is TGTGCCAGCAGCGATTGGGACAGCCCCTACAATGAGCAGTTCTTC.